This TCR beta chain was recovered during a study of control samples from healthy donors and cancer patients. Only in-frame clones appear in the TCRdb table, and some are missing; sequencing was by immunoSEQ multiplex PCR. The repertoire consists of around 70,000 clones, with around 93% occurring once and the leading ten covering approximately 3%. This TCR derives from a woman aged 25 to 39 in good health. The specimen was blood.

The CDR3 bases are TGTGCCAGCAGTTCTCCCGGGCTAGAGACCCAGTACTTC. Protein product: CASSSPGLETQYF. This sequence joins TRBV5-4 and TRBJ2-5; D ambiguous. Trimming stripped 5 bases from V and 4 bases from J, with 12 bases between. Germline values: CDR1 SGHNT, CDR2 YYREEE (reference sequence). The CDR3 loop spans 13 amino acids.